These T cell receptor beta chains were read from a single sample in a study of tumor-infiltrating lymphocytes in localized non-small cell lung cancer. Here immunoSEQ multiplex PCR was the method, and the copy in TCRdb shows in-frame clones only, minus some. Of just under 7,500 clones listed, 77% were seen once; the top ten hold roughly 4.8%. The sample comprised uninvolved lung tissue not adjacent to the tumor. The receptors here all came from a human donor with non-small cell lung cancer. The CDR3 runs from the conserved cysteine through the conserved F or W. The D gene is left open where the match is weak. Expanded clones get a size class; other rows say once, few or many, or leave the size out.

V gene	clone size	J gene	D gene	CDR3 protein	CDR3 DNA
TRBV11-3	.	TRBJ2-2	.	CASSPGGRTGELFF	TGTGCCAGCAGCCCGGGGGGCCGTACCGGGGAGCTGTTTTTT
TRBV7-8	.	TRBJ2-3	.	CASSWGDTQYF	TGTGCCAGCAGCTGGGGAGATACGCAGTATTTT
TRBV6-5	.	TRBJ1-2	.	CASSSGQRSIYGYTF	TGTGCCAGCAGCTCAGGACAGAGGAGCATCTATGGCTACACCTTC
TRBV30	few	TRBJ1-1	.	CALAAENTEAFF	TGTGCCCTAGCCGCAGAGAACACTGAAGCTTTCTTT
TRBV5-1	.	TRBJ2-7	TRBD1	CASTFTSGTAVYEQYF	TGCGCCAGCACCTTTACCTCCGGGACAGCAGTCTACGAGCAGTACTTC
TRBV6-5	once	TRBJ2-1	.	CASRITGEAYNEQFF	TGTGCCAGCAGAATCACGGGGGAAGCCTACAATGAGCAGTTCTTC
TRBV13	.	TRBJ2-7	TRBD1	CASSPRDRGYEQYF	TGTGCCAGCAGCCCCAGGGACAGGGGCTACGAGCAGTACTTC
TRBV19	few	TRBJ1-6	.	CASSAYMDSPLHF	TGTGCCAGTAGTGCCTACATGGATTCACCCCTCCACTTT
TRBV28	few	TRBJ2-7	TRBD2	CASSSLAGGLEQYF	TGTGCCAGCAGTTCCCTAGCGGGGGGGCTTGAGCAGTACTTC
TRBV2	.	TRBJ2-7	TRBD1	CATRQGREQYF	TGTGCCACCCGACAGGGTCGCGAGCAGTACTTC
TRBV6-5	.	TRBJ1-2	.	CASSYGGLYGYTF	TGTGCCAGCAGTTACGGGGGGCTCTATGGCTACACCTTC
TRBV6-1	.	TRBJ1-5	.	CASSEGGGNQPQHF	TGTGCCAGCAGTGAAGGGGGCGGCAATCAGCCCCAGCATTTT
TRBV5-1	.	TRBJ2-1	TRBD2	CASSTRLAGGSKHEQFF	TGCGCCAGCAGCACGAGACTAGCGGGGGGGTCTAAACATGAGCAGTTCTTC
TRBV6-5	.	TRBJ2-5	TRBD2	CASSLTGGRETQYF	TGTGCCAGCAGTTTAACGGGAGGAAGGGAGACCCAGTACTTC
TRBV13	.	TRBJ2-7	.	CASSSEGSLYSVGSYEQYF	TGTGCCAGCAGCTCCGAGGGTTCCCTCTATTCGGTTGGTTCCTACGAGCAGTACTTC
TRBV6-6	.	TRBJ2-2	.	CASSYGETGELFF	TGTGCCAGCAGTTACGGGGAAACCGGGGAGCTGTTTTTT
TRBV5-1	.	TRBJ1-1	.	CASSPYDRPTEAFF	TGCGCCAGCAGCCCCTACGACAGGCCCACTGAAGCTTTCTTT
TRBV7-8	.	TRBJ1-4	TRBD1	CASSPRTGDEKLFF	TGTGCCAGCAGCCCCAGGACAGGGGATGAAAAACTGTTTTTT
TRBV13	.	TRBJ2-7	.	CASSPRDTSYEQYF	TGTGCCAGCAGCCCGAGGGACACCTCCTACGAGCAGTACTTC
TRBV5-4	.	TRBJ1-1	.	CASSLAEQGRTEAFF	TGTGCCAGCAGCTTGGCCGAGCAGGGTAGGACTGAAGCTTTCTTT
TRBV2	few	TRBJ1-1	.	CASVGDLRITEAFF	TGTGCCAGCGTAGGGGACCTCAGGATCACTGAAGCTTTCTTT
TRBV7-2	.	TRBJ1-2	.	CASSNQGMGYGYTF	TGTGCCAGCAGCAATCAAGGCATGGGCTATGGCTACACCTTC
TRBV6-5	.	TRBJ1-3	.	CASSPSSRGNTIYF	TGTGCCAGCAGCCCCTCCTCCAGGGGAAACACCATATATTTT
TRBV6-5	few	TRBJ2-3	TRBD2	CASNREGQADTQYF	TGTGCCAGCAATCGGGAGGGCCAGGCAGATACGCAGTATTTT
TRBV6-6	.	TRBJ2-7	.	CASSYGTSYEQYF	TGTGCCAGCAGTTACGGGACATCCTACGAGCAGTACTTC
TRBV30	.	TRBJ1-5	.	CAWSVDSNQPQHF	TGTGCCTGGAGTGTTGATAGCAATCAGCCCCAGCATTTT
TRBV9	.	TRBJ2-5	.	CASSVDSGRGETQYF	TGTGCCAGCAGCGTAGATAGCGGTAGGGGGGAGACCCAGTACTTC
TRBV6-4	.	TRBJ2-1	TRBD2	CASKIAGDSNEQFF	TGTGCCAGCAAAATAGCGGGAGATAGCAATGAGCAGTTCTTC
TRBV28	.	TRBJ1-1	.	CASSLAGRNTEAFF	TGTGCCAGCAGTTTAGCAGGGAGGAACACTGAAGCTTTCTTT
TRBV29-1	.	TRBJ2-4	TRBD2	CSVTSGRLGDIQYF	TGCAGCGTAACTAGCGGGAGATTGGGGGACATTCAGTACTTC
TRBV6-5	.	TRBJ2-5	TRBD2	CASRAAGTSSETQYF	TGTGCCAGCAGGGCGGCCGGGACTAGCTCAGAGACCCAGTACTTC
TRBV7-8	.	TRBJ2-5	.	CASSLARETQYF	TGTGCCAGCAGCTTAGCGCGGGAGACCCAGTACTTC
TRBV25-1	few	TRBJ2-7	TRBD1	CASSIQGAQFSGSYEQYF	TGTGCCAGCAGTATCCAGGGGGCTCAATTTTCGGGATCCTACGAGCAGTACTTC
TRBV28	.	TRBJ1-5	.	CASRGPVDQPQHF	TGTGCCAGCAGGGGGCCGGTCGATCAGCCCCAGCATTTT
TRBV2	.	TRBJ2-3	TRBD1	CASSEGDRDTDTQYF	TGTGCCAGCAGTGAAGGGGACAGAGACACAGATACGCAGTATTTT
TRBV7-3	few	TRBJ2-3	TRBD1	CASSSDRFPDTQYF	TGTGCCAGCAGCTCGGACAGGTTTCCAGATACGCAGTATTTT
TRBV29-1	.	TRBJ2-3	TRBD2	CSVEDGGLAGGPDTQYF	TGCAGCGTTGAAGATGGAGGACTAGCGGGGGGGCCAGATACGCAGTATTTT
TRBV11-1	.	TRBJ2-5	TRBD1	CASSSPGQGETQYF	TGTGCCAGCAGCTCCCCGGGACAGGGGGAGACCCAGTACTTC
TRBV5-1	.	TRBJ2-1	.	CASSSEGFNEQFF	TGCGCCAGCAGCTCGGAAGGTTTCAATGAGCAGTTCTTC
TRBV7-2	few	TRBJ2-7	.	CASSFNRASEQYF	TGTGCCAGCAGCTTCAACCGAGCATCCGAGCAGTACTTC
TRBV14	medium-sized	TRBJ2-3	.	CASSQDGVTDTQYF	TGTGCCAGCAGCCAAGATGGGGTTACAGATACGCAGTATTTT
TRBV5-1	.	TRBJ2-5	.	CASSSRGRIQETQYF	TGCGCCAGCAGCTCCCGAGGGCGGATACAAGAGACCCAGTACTTC
TRBV19	.	TRBJ2-3	.	CASSMRTKDTQYF	TGTGCCAGTAGTATGAGGACCAAAGATACGCAGTATTTT
TRBV27	few	TRBJ1-1	.	CATKSLNTEAFF	TGTGCCACCAAAAGTCTGAACACTGAAGCTTTCTTT
TRBV7-8	once	TRBJ2-3	.	CASSRRGHSTDTQYF	TGTGCCAGCAGCCGTCGGGGACATAGCACAGATACGCAGTATTTT
TRBV6-1	.	TRBJ2-7	TRBD1	CASSEGPGQGSDEQYF	TGTGCCAGCAGTGAAGGTCCGGGACAGGGGAGCGACGAGCAGTACTTC
TRBV2	once	TRBJ2-3	.	CASKQGYDTQYF	TGTGCCAGCAAGCAGGGGTACGATACGCAGTATTTT
TRBV19	once	TRBJ2-7	.	CASSISAGEYEQYF	TGTGCCAGTAGTATTTCGGCAGGGGAGTACGAGCAGTACTTC
TRBV11-3	.	TRBJ2-1	.	CASSLDRDFYNEQFF	TGTGCCAGCAGCTTAGACAGGGACTTCTACAATGAGCAGTTCTTC
TRBV7-2	.	TRBJ1-2	TRBD1	CASSFRTGGDYGYTF	TGTGCCAGCAGCTTTCGGACAGGGGGCGACTATGGCTACACCTTC
TRBV28	.	TRBJ1-5	.	CASSEVGQPQHF	TGTGCCAGCAGTGAGGTGGGTCAGCCCCAGCATTTT
TRBV30	.	TRBJ1-2	.	CAWSWQGGYTF	TGTGCCTGGAGTTGGCAGGGGGGCTACACCTTC
TRBV5-5	few	TRBJ1-2	.	CASSLTVRNYGYTF	TGTGCCAGCAGCTTGACAGTACGTAACTATGGCTACACCTTC
TRBV2	.	TRBJ2-5	.	CASSSVAPQTQYF	TGTGCCAGCAGTAGTGTAGCTCCGCAGACCCAGTACTTC